This is a list of T cell receptor beta chains from one sample in a study of T cells in severe cutaneous drug reactions. TCRdb reprocessed the multiplex PCR reads and reports one entry per CDR3 protein, with no DNA. The sample spans about 10,000 distinct CDR3 sequences; the ten largest clones claim around a fifth. The sequenced sample consisted of cells from a skin blister. The receptors here all came from a human donor with Stevens-Johnson syndrome, a severe cutaneous drug reaction. Each CDR3 is given with its conserved first and last residue. Each record gives: J gene, V gene, clone size, CDR3 protein. Size is stated for part of the rows, as once, few or many counts, or as a class when the clone is expanded.

J: TRBJ2-3; V: TRBV20-1; size: medium-sized; CDR3: CRASGGDTQYF
J: TRBJ2-3; V: TRBV7-2; size: .; CDR3: CASSLNPAGTGLTDTQYF
J: TRBJ2-5; V: TRBV20-1; size: .; CDR3: CSARQSSGRSETQYF
J: TRBJ1-1; V: TRBV29-1; size: .; CDR3: CSVELGSFNTEAFF
J: TRBJ2-1; V: TRBV29-1; size: .; CDR3: CSVERPTIIVEQFF
J: TRBJ2-5; V: TRBV20-1; size: medium-sized; CDR3: CSPKEGLQETQYF
J: TRBJ2-7; V: TRBV29-1; size: .; CDR3: CSVLAAGSYEQYF
J: TRBJ2-1; V: TRBV29-1; size: .; CDR3: CSVAFRAPGSYNEQFF
J: TRBJ2-7; V: TRBV20-1; size: .; CDR3: CSADLKRESYEQYF
J: TRBJ2-7; V: TRBV29-1; size: .; CDR3: CSVEGVRGTSYEQYF
J: TRBJ2-1; V: TRBV20-1; size: .; CDR3: CSATLGRAHNEQFF
J: TRBJ2-1; V: TRBV20-1; size: .; CDR3: CSARTYTGKSHNEQFF